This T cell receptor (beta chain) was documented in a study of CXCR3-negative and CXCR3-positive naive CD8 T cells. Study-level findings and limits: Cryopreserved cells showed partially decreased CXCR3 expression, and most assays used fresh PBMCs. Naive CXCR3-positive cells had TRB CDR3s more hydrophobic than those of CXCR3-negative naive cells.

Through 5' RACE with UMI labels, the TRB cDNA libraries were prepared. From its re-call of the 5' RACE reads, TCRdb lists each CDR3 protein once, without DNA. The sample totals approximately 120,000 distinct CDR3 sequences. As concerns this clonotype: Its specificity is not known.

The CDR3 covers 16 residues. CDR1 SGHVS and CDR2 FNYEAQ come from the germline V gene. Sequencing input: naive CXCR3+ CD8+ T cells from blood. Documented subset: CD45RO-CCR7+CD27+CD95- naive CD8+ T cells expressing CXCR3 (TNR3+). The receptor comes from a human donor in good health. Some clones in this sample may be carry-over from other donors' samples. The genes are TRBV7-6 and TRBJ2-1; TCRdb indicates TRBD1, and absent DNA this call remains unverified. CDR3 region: CASSLAGGEPYNEQFF.